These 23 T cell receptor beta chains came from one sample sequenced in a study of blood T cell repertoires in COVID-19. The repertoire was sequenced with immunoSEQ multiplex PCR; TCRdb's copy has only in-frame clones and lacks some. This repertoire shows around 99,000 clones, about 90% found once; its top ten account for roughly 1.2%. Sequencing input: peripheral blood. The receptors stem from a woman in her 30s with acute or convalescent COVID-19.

CDR3 nucleotides: TGTGCCAGAAGCCCATACGGACAGGGGGCCGAGCAGCCCCAGCATTTT. Translated, it gives CARSPYGQGAEQPQHF. The rearrangement links TRBV5-3 to TRBJ1-5; 11 nucleotides agree with TRBD1. TRBV5-3 is an ORF, with its function uncertain. V was clipped by 4 bases and J by 7 bases; unmatched bases: 10. The CDR3 is 16 residues long.

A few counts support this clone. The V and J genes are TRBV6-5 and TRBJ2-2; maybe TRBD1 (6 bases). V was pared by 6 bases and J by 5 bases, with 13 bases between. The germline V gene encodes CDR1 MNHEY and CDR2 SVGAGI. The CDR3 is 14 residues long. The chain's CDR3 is CASSYTQGTGELFF. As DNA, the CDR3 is TGTGCCAGCAGCTATACCCAGGGGACCGGGGAGCTGTTTTTT.

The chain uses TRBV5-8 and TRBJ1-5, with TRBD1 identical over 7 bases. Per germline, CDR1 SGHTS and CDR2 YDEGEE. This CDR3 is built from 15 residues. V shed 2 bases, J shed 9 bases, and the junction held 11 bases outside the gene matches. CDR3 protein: CASSFRQGDGGPQHF. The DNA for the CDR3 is TGTGCCAGCAGCTTCCGGCAGGGGGACGGAGGGCCCCAGCATTTT. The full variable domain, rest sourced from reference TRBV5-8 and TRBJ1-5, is EAGVTQSPTHLIKTRGQQATLRCSPISGHTSVYWYQQALGLGLQFLLWYDEGEERNRGNFPPRFSGRQFPNYSSELNVNALELEDSALYLCASSFRQGDGGPQHFGDGTRLSIL.

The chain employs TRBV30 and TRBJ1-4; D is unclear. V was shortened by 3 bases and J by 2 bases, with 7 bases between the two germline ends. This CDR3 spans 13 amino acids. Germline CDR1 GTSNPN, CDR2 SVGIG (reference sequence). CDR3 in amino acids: CAWRHFTNEKLFF. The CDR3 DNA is TGTGCCTGGAGGCACTTTACTAATGAAAAACTGTTTTTT.

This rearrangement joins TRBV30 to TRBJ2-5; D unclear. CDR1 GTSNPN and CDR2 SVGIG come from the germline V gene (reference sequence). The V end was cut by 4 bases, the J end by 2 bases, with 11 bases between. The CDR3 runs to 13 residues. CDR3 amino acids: CAWTSGVQETQYF. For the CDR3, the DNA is TGTGCCTGGACCTCAGGTGTACAAGAGACCCAGTACTTC.

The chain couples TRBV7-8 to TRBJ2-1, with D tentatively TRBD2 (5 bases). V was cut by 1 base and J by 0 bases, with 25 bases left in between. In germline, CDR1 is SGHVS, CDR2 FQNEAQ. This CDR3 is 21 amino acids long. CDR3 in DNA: TGTGCCAGCAGCTTAGTCGAGTCCCTTCAGGCCGGGGAGAGCTCCTACAATGAGCAGTTCTTC. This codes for CASSLVESLQAGESSYNEQFF.

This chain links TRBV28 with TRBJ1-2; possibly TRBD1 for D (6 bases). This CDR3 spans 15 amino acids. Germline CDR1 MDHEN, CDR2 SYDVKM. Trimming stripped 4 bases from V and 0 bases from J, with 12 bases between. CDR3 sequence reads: CASSSSWTANYGYTF. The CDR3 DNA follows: TGTGCCAGCAGTTCCTCATGGACAGCTAACTATGGCTACACCTTC.

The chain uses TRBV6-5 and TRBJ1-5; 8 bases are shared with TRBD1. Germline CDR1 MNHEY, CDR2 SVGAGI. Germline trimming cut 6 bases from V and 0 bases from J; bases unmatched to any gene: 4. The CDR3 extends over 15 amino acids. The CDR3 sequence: CASRMDRVSNQPQHF. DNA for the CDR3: TGTGCCAGCAGGATGGACAGGGTTAGCAATCAGCCCCAGCATTTT.

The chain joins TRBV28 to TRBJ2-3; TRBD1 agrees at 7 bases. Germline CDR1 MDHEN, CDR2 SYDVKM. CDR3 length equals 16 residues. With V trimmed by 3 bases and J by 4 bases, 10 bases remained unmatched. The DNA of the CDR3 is TGTGCCAGCAGTTTCTTTTTTTGGCAGGGGGCAGATACGCAGTATTTT. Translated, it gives CASSFFFWQGADTQYF.

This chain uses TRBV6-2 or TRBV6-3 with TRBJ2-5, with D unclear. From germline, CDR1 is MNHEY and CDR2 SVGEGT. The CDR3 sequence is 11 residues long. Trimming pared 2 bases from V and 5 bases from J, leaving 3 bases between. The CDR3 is CASSYAETQYF. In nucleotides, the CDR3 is TGTGCCAGCAGTTACGCGGAGACCCAGTACTTC.

This chain's CDR3 is CASSLRGSIYGYTF. In DNA, the CDR3 is TGTGCCAGCAGTTTAAGAGGGAGTATCTATGGCTACACCTTC. The V call is TRBV27, the J call TRBJ1-2; D is ambiguous. V was trimmed by 2 bases and J by 4 bases, leaving 11 bases between them. This CDR3 region has 14 residues. Germline loops: CDR1 MNHEY, CDR2 SMNVEV (reference sequence).

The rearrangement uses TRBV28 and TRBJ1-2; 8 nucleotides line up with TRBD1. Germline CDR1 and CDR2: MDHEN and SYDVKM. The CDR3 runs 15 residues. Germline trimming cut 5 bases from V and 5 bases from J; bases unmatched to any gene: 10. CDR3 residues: CASSMNRGSGYGYTF. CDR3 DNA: TGTGCCAGCAGTATGAACAGGGGGTCGGGTTATGGCTACACCTTC.

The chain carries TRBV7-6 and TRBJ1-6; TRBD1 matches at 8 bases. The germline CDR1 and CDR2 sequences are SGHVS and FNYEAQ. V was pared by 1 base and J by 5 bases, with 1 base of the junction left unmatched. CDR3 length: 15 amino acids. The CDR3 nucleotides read TGTGCCAGCAGCTTAGAACAGGGGGATAATTCACCCCTCCACTTT. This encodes CASSLEQGDNSPLHF.

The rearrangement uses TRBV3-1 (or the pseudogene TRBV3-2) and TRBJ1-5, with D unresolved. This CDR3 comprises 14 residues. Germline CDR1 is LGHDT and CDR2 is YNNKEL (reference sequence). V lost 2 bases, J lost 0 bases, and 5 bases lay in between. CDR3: CASSQTYSNQPQHF. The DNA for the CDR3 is TGTGCCAGCAGCCAAACCTATAGCAATCAGCCCCAGCATTTT.

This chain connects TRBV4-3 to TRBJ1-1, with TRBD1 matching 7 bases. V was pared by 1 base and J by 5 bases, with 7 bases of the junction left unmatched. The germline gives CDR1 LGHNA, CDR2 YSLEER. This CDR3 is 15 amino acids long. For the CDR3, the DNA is TGCGCCAGCAGCCAAGGTTACAGGGGAGAAACTGAAGCTTTCTTT. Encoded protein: CASSQGYRGETEAFF.

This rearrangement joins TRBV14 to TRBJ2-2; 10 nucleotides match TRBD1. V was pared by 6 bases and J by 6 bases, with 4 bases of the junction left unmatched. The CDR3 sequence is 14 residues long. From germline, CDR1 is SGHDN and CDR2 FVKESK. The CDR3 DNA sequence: TGTGCCAGCAGTCGGGACAGGGGAGCCGGGGAGCTGTTTTTT. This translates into CASSRDRGAGELFF.

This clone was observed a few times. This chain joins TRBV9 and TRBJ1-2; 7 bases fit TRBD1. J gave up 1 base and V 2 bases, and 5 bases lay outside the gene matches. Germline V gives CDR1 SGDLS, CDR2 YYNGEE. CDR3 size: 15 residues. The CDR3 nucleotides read TGTGCCAGCAGCGTCCGAGGGGGCTTTAACTATGGCTACACCTTC. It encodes CASSVRGGFNYGYTF.

This chain's CDR3 is CASSTGLAGQPYF. For the CDR3, the DNA is TGTGCCAGCAGTACGGGACTAGCGGGCCAGCCGTACTTC. V gene TRBV12-3 or TRBV12-4 combines with J gene TRBJ2-5; 12 bases line up with TRBD2. This CDR3 is built from 13 residues. V trimming: 5 bases; J trimming: 13 bases; junction bases outside the gene matches: 8.

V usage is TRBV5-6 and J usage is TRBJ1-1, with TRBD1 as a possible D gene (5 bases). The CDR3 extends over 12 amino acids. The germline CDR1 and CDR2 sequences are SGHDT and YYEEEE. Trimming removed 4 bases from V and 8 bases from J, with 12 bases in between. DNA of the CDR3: TGTGCCAGCAGCCCCGGGGGGATAGAAGCTTTCTTT. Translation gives CASSPGGIEAFF.

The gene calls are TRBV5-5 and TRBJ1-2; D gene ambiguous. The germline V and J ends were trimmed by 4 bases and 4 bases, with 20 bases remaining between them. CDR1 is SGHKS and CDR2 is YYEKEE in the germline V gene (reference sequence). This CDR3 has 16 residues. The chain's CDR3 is CASSRDRSGTPYGYTF. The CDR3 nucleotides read TGTGCCAGCAGCCGAGATCGATCAGGAACGCCCTATGGCTACACCTTC.

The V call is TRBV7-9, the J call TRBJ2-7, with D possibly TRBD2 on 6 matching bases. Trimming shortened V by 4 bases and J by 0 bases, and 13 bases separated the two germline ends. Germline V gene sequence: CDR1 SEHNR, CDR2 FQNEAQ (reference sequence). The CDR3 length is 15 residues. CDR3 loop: CASSSMAGSSYEQYF. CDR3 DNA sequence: TGTGCCAGCAGCTCTATGGCCGGGAGCTCCTACGAGCAGTACTTC.

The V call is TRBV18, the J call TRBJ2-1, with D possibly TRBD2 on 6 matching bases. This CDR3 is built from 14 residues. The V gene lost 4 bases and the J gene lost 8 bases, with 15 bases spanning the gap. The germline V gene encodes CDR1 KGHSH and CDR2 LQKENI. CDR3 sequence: CASSLGGAQDEQFF. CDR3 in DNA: TGTGCCAGCTCACTAGGCGGGGCGCAGGATGAGCAGTTCTTC.

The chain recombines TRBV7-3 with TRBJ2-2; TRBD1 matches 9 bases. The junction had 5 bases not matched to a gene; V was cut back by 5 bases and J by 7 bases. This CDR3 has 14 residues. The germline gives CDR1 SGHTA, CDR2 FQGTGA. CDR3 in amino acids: CASSLQGAGGELFF. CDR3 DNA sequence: TGTGCCAGCAGCCTACAGGGGGCTGGCGGGGAGCTGTTTTTT.